These T cell receptor beta chains were read from a single sample in a study of beta chain features in type 1 diabetes. Generated by immunoSEQ multiplex PCR, the TCRdb table keeps only in-frame clones and is missing some. The sample has about half a million clones, around 10% seen once. The sample comprised naive CD4+ T cells from blood. Receptor source: a woman between 18 and 29 years old in good health. The CDR3 runs from the conserved cysteine through the conserved F or W. Fields, in order: V gene, J gene, clone size, D gene, CDR3 protein, CDR3 DNA. A D gene is named only where the DNA matches it firmly. Size tells how often a clone was seen (once, few, many) or the class of an expanded clone, and some rows leave it out.

>TRBV7-9|TRBJ1-1|few|-
CASSLKKEDTEAFF
TGTGCCAGCAGCTTGAAGAAGGAGGACACTGAAGCTTTCTTT
>TRBV7-3|TRBJ1-1|few|-
CASSETNGDAFF
TGTGCCAGCAGCGAGACAAATGGCGATGCTTTCTTT
>TRBV7-2|TRBJ1-3|few|-
CASSLGISGNTIYF
TGTGCCAGCAGCTTAGGGATCTCTGGAAACACCATATATTTT
>TRBV7-9|TRBJ2-3|few|TRBD2
CASSTGLAGPSRDTQYF
TGTGCCAGCAGCACGGGACTAGCGGGGCCTTCTAGAGATACGCAGTATTTT
>TRBV7-3|TRBJ2-2|-|-
CASSVGQLSGELFF
TGTGCCAGCAGCGTCGGACAGTTATCCGGGGAGCTGTTTTTT
>TRBV5-1|TRBJ2-1|-|-
CASSRRVADNEQFF
TGCGCCAGCAGTCGCCGAGTAGCGGACAATGAGCAGTTCTTC
>TRBV18|TRBJ1-3|few|-
CASSPSGTVSGNTIYF
TGTGCCAGCTCACCATCGGGGACGGTCTCTGGAAACACCATATATTTT
>TRBV11-3|TRBJ2-5|-|-
CASSLGARLLETQYF
TGTGCCAGCAGCTTGGGGGCCCGACTACTCGAGACCCAGTACTTC
>TRBV6-6|TRBJ1-2|-|-
CASSQLSGYGYTF
TGTGCCAGCAGCCAGTTGTCTGGCTATGGCTACACCTTC
>TRBV7-9|TRBJ2-5|few|-
CATRGREETQYF
TGTGCCACCCGGGGCAGAGAAGAGACCCAGTACTTC
>TRBV7-2|TRBJ1-5|few|-
CASSSGVWQPQHF
TGTGCCAGCAGCTCAGGGGTTTGGCAGCCCCAGCATTTT
>TRBV2|TRBJ2-3|-|-
CASKLDWSTDTQYF
TGTGCCAGCAAATTAGATTGGAGCACAGATACGCAGTATTTT
>TRBV9|TRBJ2-5|-|TRBD2
CASSVDSGNEETQYF
TGTGCCAGCAGCGTAGATAGCGGGAATGAGGAGACCCAGTACTTC
>TRBV2|TRBJ2-7|-|-
CAIPATRDSYEQYF
TGTGCCATCCCGGCGACACGGGATTCCTACGAGCAGTACTTC
>TRBV4-2|TRBJ1-2|-|-
CASSQDRESRNYGYTF
TGTGCCAGCAGCCAAGATCGGGAGAGTAGAAACTATGGCTACACCTTC
>TRBV30|TRBJ2-6|many|-
CAWIRGPGANVLTF
TGTGCCTGGATACGGGGACCTGGGGCCAACGTCCTGACTTTC
>TRBV7-2|TRBJ2-1|many|-
CASSFGAGIYEQFF
TGTGCCAGCAGCTTTGGTGCAGGGATCTATGAGCAGTTCTTC
>TRBV29-1|TRBJ2-7|-|-
CSAWIPRERFHEQYF
TGCAGCGCCTGGATCCCCCGGGAGAGGTTCCACGAGCAGTACTTC
>TRBV15|TRBJ2-2|-|TRBD1
CATSRVADRANTGELFF
TGTGCCACCAGCAGAGTGGCTGACAGGGCGAACACCGGGGAGCTGTTTTTT
>TRBV7-2|TRBJ2-6|few|-
CASSFFSGANVLTF
TGTGCCAGCAGCTTTTTCTCTGGGGCCAACGTCCTGACTTTC
>TRBV19|TRBJ1-2|-|-
CASSISQGQDYGYTF
TGTGCCAGTAGTATATCGCAGGGGCAAGACTATGGCTACACCTTC
>TRBV7-9|TRBJ2-1|few|-
CASSLERLSSYNEQFF
TGTGCCAGCAGCTTAGAACGTCTGAGCTCCTACAATGAGCAGTTCTTC
>TRBV7-2|TRBJ2-5|-|-
CASSLGGQRETQYF
TGTGCCAGCAGCTTAGGGGGCCAAAGAGAGACCCAGTACTTC
>TRBV6-5|TRBJ2-3|few|-
CASNGGNTDTQYF
TGTGCCAGCAATGGCGGAAACACAGATACGCAGTATTTT
>TRBV7-9|TRBJ1-2|few|TRBD1
CASSREDRVNGYTF
TGTGCCAGCAGCAGAGAGGACAGGGTGAATGGCTACACCTTC
>TRBV15|TRBJ1-5|-|-
CATSSQRNSNQPQHF
TGTGCCACCAGCTCCCAAAGAAATAGCAATCAGCCCCAGCATTTT
>TRBV11-2|TRBJ2-3|few|-
CASSVRDSPGSADTQYF
TGTGCCAGCAGCGTACGGGACTCTCCTGGATCGGCAGATACGCAGTATTTT
>TRBV11-2|TRBJ2-3|few|TRBD2
CASSSEGLAVLDTQYF
TGTGCCAGCAGCTCAGAGGGACTAGCGGTCTTGGATACGCAGTATTTT
>TRBV4-1|TRBJ2-1|-|-
CASSQAGGRSNEQFF
TGCGCCAGCAGCCAAGCGGGGGGCCGGAGCAATGAGCAGTTCTTC
>TRBV7-9|TRBJ1-2|few|-
CASSLAGGDGYTF
TGTGCCAGCAGCTTAGCCGGTGGGGATGGCTACACCTTC
>TRBV7-9|TRBJ2-5|-|TRBD1
CASSPGTGVGQETQYF
TGTGCCAGCAGCCCCGGGACAGGGGTTGGACAAGAGACCCAGTACTTC
>TRBV20-1|TRBJ2-7|-|-
CSARTGSTDF
TGCAGTGCTAGAACGGGGAGTACGGACTTC
>TRBV29-1|TRBJ1-1|-|-
CSASRAGGTEAFF
TGCAGCGCATCTAGGGCCGGGGGCACTGAAGCTTTCTTT
>TRBV9|TRBJ2-3|few|-
CASSVVGRPFDTQYF
TGTGCCAGCAGCGTAGTGGGACGCCCCTTTGATACGCAGTATTTT
>TRBV2|TRBJ2-5|few|TRBD2
CASSVSGAADGYF
TGTGCCAGCAGTGTTAGCGGGGCAGCTGATGGGTACTTC
>TRBV9|TRBJ2-3|few|-
CASSVSTDTQYF
TGTGCCAGCAGCGTAAGTACAGATACGCAGTATTTT
>TRBV7-2|TRBJ2-3|few|-
CASSLVTGTDTQYF
TGTGCCAGCAGCTTAGTGACAGGCACAGATACGCAGTATTTT
>TRBV7-2|TRBJ2-5|-|TRBD2
CASSTRLAETQYF
TGTGCCAGCAGCACTAGACTAGCCGAGACCCAGTACTTC
>TRBV18|TRBJ1-4|-|-
CASSPGRNEKLFF
TGTGCCAGCTCACCGGGACGGAATGAAAAACTGTTTTTT
>TRBV9|TRBJ2-1|few|-
CASSVGLAAEARFF
TGTGCCAGCAGCGTAGGGCTAGCTGCTGAGGCGCGGTTCTTC
>TRBV7-2|TRBJ2-5|-|TRBD2
CASTKTSGRETQYF
TGTGCCAGCACGAAGACTAGCGGGAGGGAGACCCAGTACTTC
>TRBV9|TRBJ2-3|-|-
CASSVVGSTDTQYF
TGTGCCAGCAGCGTAGTGGGTTCCACAGATACGCAGTATTTT
>TRBV20-1|TRBJ1-4|few|-
CSVTGEKLFF
TGCAGTGTCACAGGGGAAAAACTGTTTTTT
>TRBV19|TRBJ2-1|few|-
CASSRGAGYNEQFF
TGTGCCAGTAGTAGAGGGGCCGGCTACAATGAGCAGTTCTTC
>TRBV5-8|TRBJ2-1|few|TRBD2
CASSLRHPGTSVYNEQFF
TGTGCCAGCAGCTTACGGCACCCCGGGACTAGCGTCTACAATGAGCAGTTCTTC
>TRBV7-2|TRBJ2-2|few|-
CASSLSHNTGELFF
TGTGCCAGCAGCTTGAGCCATAACACCGGGGAGCTGTTTTTT
>TRBV7-2|TRBJ2-1|few|-
CASSLLYEQFF
TGTGCCAGCAGCTTACTCTATGAGCAGTTCTTC